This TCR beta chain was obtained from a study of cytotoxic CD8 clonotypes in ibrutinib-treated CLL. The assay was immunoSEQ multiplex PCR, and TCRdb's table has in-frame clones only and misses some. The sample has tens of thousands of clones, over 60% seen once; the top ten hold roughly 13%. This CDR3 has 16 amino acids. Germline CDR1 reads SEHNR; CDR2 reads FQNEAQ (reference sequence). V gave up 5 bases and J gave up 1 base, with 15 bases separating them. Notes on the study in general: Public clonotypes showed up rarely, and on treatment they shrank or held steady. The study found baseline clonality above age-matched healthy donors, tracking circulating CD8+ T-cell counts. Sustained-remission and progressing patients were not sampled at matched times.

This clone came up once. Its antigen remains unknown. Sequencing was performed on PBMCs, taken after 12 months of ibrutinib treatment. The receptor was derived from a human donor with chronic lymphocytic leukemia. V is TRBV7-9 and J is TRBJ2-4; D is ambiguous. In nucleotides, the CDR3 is TGTGCCAGCAGCCCCCCCCTGCGCGTGGCCAAAAACATTCAGTACTTC. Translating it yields CASSPPLRVAKNIQYF.